This T cell receptor (beta chain) came from a study of cytomegalovirus exposure and HLA in healthy donors. Primers for the PCR totalled 60 Vbeta and 13 Jbeta. Repertoires were generated with immunoSEQ multiplex PCR, while TCRdb's copy carries only in-frame clones and drops some. The sample holds about 150,000 clones, approximately 80% seen once. V gave up 5 bases and J gave up 0 bases; unmatched junction bases: 6. This CDR3 comprises 17 residues. CDR1 MNHEY and CDR2 SMNVEV come from the germline V gene (reference sequence). The clonotype was recovered from a woman in her fifties or sixties in good health and CMV-seropositive. Sequenced input: PBMCs. The chain has TRBV27 and TRBJ2-2; 10 positions agree with TRBD2. CDR3 residues: CASSRTSGVTNTGELFF. CDR3 DNA: TGTGCCAGCAGTAGAACTAGCGGGGTAACGAACACCGGGGAGCTGTTTTTT.